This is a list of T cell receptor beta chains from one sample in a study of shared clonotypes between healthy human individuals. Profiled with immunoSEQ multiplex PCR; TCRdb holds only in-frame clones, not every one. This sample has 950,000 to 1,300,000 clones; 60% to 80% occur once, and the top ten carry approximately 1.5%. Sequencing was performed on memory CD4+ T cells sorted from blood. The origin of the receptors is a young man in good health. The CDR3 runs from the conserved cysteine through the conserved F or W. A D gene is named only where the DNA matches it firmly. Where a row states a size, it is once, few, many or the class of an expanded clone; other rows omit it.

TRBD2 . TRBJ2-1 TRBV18 TGTGCCAGCTCTGGCGGGGGTAAAAATGAGCAGTTCTTC CASSGGGKNEQFF
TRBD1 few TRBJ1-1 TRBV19 TGTGCCACTAATCCGGGACAGGCCACTGAAGCTTTCTTT CATNPGQATEAFF
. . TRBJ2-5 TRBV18 TGTGCCAGCTCACCACCAGCTCGCGAAGAGACCCAGTACTTC CASSPPAREETQYF
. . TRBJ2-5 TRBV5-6 TGTGCCAGCAGTTCCACCCCGGGGGTGGGAGAGACCCAGTACTTC CASSSTPGVGETQYF
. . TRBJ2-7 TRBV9 TGTGCCAGCAGCGTAGGCGCAGCCCCCTACGAGCAGTACTTC CASSVGAAPYEQYF
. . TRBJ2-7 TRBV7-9 TGTGCCAGCAGCTTCCCCGGGTCCTCCTACGAGCAGTACTTC CASSFPGSSYEQYF
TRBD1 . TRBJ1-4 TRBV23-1 TGCGCCAGCAGTCACCCAGCGAAGGGACAGGGTTGCTATCGTGAAAAACTGTTTTTT CASSHPAKGQGCYREKLFF
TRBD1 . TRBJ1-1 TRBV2 TGTGCCAGCAGTGAGGGACAGGGAAGAACTGAAGCTTTCTTT CASSEGQGRTEAFF
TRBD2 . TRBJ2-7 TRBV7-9 TGTGCCAGCAGCTTACCCCTCGCTCGTAGCGGGAGAGGTTCCGAGCAGTACTTC CASSLPLARSGRGSEQYF
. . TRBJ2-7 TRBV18 TGTGCCAGCTCACCAAACGGGGGGCTAGGGTACGAGCAGTACTTC CASSPNGGLGYEQYF
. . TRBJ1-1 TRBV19 TGTGCCAGTAGTATCAAGCTTGAAGCTTTCTTT CASSIKLEAFF
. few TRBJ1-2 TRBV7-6 TGTGCCAGCAGCTCTCGGGACCTTCGGGGCTACACCTTC CASSSRDLRGYTF
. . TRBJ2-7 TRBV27 TGTGCCAGCAGTTGGGGAATATCCTCCTACGAGCAGTACTTC CASSWGISSYEQYF
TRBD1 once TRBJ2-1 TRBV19 TGTGCCAGTAGTATATGGACAGGGGGCTTGTTTTTCGATGAGCAGTTCTTC CASSIWTGGLFFDEQFF